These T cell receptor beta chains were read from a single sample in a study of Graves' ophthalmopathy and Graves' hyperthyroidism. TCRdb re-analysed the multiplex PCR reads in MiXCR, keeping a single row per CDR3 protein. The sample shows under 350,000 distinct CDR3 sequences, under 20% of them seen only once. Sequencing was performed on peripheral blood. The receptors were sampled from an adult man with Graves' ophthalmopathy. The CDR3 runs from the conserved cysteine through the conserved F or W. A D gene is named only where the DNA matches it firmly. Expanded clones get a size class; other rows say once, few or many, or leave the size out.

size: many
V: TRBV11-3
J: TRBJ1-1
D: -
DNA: TGTGCCAGCAGCTTGGGAAACAGGCTTGAAGCTTTCTTT
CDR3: CASSLGNRLEAFF

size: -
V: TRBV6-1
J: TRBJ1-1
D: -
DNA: TGTGCCAGCAGTCCCCGGGAGGGGTTCACTGAAGCTTTCTTT
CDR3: CASSPREGFTEAFF

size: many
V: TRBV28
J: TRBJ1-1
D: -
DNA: TGTGCCAGCAGTTTCACGTACCTGAACACTGAAGCTTTCTTT
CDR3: CASSFTYLNTEAFF

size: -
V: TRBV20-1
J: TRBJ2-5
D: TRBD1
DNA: TGCAGTGGCCTTCTACCGGGACAGGGGCACCAAGAGACCCAGTACTTC
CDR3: CSGLLPGQGHQETQYF

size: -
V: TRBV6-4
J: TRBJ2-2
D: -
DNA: TGTGCCAGCAAACCAGGGGACGACACCGGGGAGCTGTTTTTT
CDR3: CASKPGDDTGELFF

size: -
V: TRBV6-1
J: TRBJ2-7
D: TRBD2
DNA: TGTGCCAGCAGTGAAAGGGCTAGCGGGTTGTCCTACGAGCAGTACTTC
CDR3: CASSERASGLSYEQYF

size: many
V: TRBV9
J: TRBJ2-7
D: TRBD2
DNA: TGTGCCAGCAGCCCGGGACTAGCGGGGGGTCTAAGCCACGAGCAGTACTTC
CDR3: CASSPGLAGGLSHEQYF

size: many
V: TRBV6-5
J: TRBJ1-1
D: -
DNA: TGTGCCAGCAGTTACGGACAGCACTGGACTGAAGCTTTCTTT
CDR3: CASSYGQHWTEAFF

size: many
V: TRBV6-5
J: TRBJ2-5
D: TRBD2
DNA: TGTGCCAGCAGTTACAGCGGGAGCAGTATCGAGACCCAGTACTTC
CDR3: CASSYSGSSIETQYF

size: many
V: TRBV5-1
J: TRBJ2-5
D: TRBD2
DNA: TGCGCCAGCAGCTCTGTAGCGGGGGAAGAGACCCAGTACTTC
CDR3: CASSSVAGEETQYF

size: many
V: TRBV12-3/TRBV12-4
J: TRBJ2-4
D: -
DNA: TGTGCCAGCAGTTTTACAGACGAAAACATTCAGTACTTC
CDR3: CASSFTDENIQYF

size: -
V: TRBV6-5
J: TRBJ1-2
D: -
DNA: TGTACCAGCAGTTACTCCCCGACAGGCTACGATAACTATGGCTACACCTTC
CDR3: CTSSYSPTGYDNYGYTF

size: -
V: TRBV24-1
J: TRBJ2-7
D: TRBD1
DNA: TGTGCCAACATCGGGACAGGGGGCCCATTCGAGCAGTACTTC
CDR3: CANIGTGGPFEQYF

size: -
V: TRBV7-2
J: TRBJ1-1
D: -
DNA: TGTGCCAGCAGCTTAGGCCGGAACAAAGCTTTCTTT
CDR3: CASSLGRNKAFF

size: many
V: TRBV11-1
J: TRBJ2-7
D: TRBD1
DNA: TGTGCCAGCAGCACTAGTAGGGACAGGTCTAGCTCCTACGAGCAGTACTTC
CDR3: CASSTSRDRSSSYEQYF

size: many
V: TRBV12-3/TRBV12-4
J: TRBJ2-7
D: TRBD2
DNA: TGTGCCAGCGGACTAGCGGGGTACTACGAGCAGTACTTC
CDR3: CASGLAGYYEQYF

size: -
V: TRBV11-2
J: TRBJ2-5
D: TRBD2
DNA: TGTGCCAGCAGCCCCTACCCCAGCGGGAGAGCAAAGGAGACCCAGTACTTC
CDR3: CASSPYPSGRAKETQYF

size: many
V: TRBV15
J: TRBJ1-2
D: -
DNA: TGTGCCACCACTCCCGAGTCCGAGGCTAACTATGGCTACACCTTC
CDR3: CATTPESEANYGYTF

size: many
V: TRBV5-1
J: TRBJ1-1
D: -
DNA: TGCGCCAGCAGCCGGACGCCCGGGAACACTGAAGCTTTCTTT
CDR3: CASSRTPGNTEAFF

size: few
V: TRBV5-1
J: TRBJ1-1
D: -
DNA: TGCGCCAGCAGCTTCTATGGGGACACTGAAGCTTTCTTT
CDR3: CASSFYGDTEAFF

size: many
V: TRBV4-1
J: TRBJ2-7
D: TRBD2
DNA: TGCGCCAGCAGCCAGCCGGGGGGGGGTGCCTACGAGCAGTACTTC
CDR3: CASSQPGGGAYEQYF

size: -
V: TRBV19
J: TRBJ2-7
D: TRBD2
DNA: TGTGCCAGTAGTCTCTCGCCGGGTCTAGCGGGAGCCAACGAGCAGTACTTC
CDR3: CASSLSPGLAGANEQYF

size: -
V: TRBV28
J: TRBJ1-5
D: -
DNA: TGTGCCAGCAGTTTACAGGGGATCCGTTGGAATCAGCCCCAGCCTTTT
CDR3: CASSLQGIRWNQPQPF

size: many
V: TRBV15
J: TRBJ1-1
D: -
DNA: TGTGCCACCAGCAGAGGACCAGGGAACACTGAAGCTTTCTTT
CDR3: CATSRGPGNTEAFF

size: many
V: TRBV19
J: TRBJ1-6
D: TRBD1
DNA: TGTGCCAGTAGTATTGGGACAGCAAATTCACCCCTCCACTTT
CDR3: CASSIGTANSPLHF

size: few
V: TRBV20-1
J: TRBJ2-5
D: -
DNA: TGCAGTGCTAGTGATCTGATGGGAGAGACCCAGTACTTC
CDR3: CSASDLMGETQYF

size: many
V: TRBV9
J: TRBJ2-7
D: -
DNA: TGTGCCAGCAGCGGGACTCAATCCTCCTACGAGCAGTACTTC
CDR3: CASSGTQSSYEQYF

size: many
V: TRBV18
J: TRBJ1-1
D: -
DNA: TGTGCCAGCTCACCAGGGACGGAGAACACTGAAGCTTTCTTT
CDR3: CASSPGTENTEAFF

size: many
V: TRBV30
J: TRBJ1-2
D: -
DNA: TGTGCCTGGAGGGAGACAGGCTATGGCTACACCTTC
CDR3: CAWRETGYGYTF

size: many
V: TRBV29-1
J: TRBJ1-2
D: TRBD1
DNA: TGCAGCCCGAAAGATCGGGACAGAGGGTCCGGCTACACCTTC
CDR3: CSPKDRDRGSGYTF

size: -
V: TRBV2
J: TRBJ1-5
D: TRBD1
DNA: TGTGCCACCTCCGGACAGGTCGGCCAGCCCCAGCATTTT
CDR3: CATSGQVGQPQHF

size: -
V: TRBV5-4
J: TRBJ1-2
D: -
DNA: TGTGCCAGCAGCCTCGACAGGTTGGATGGCTACACCTTC
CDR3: CASSLDRLDGYTF

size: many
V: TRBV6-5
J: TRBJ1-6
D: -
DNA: TGTGCCAGCAGTTACCTATCGGGACACCGGCTGGGGGGATCACCCCTCCACTTT
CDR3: CASSYLSGHRLGGSPLHF

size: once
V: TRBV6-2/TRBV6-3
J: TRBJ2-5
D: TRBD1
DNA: TGTGCCAGCTCTGACAGGGGGCGAGTTGTGCAAGAGACCCAGTACTTC
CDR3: CASSDRGRVVQETQYF

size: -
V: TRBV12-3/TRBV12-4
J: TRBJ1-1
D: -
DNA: TGTGCCAGCAGACGGGGGGTGGGGTACACTGAAGCTTTCTTT
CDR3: CASRRGVGYTEAFF

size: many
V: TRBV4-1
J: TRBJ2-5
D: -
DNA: TGCGCCAGCAGCCAAGACAGCCATAGTCAAGAGACCCAGTACTTC
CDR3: CASSQDSHSQETQYF

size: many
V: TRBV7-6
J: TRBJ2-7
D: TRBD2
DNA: TGTGCCAGCAGCTTAGAAGGAAGCGGGAAGACAGTCTACGAGCAGTACTTC
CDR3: CASSLEGSGKTVYEQYF

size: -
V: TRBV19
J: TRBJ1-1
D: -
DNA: TGTGCCAGTAATGACCATCCGGGCAGGGGAAGCACTGAAGCTTTCTTT
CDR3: CASNDHPGRGSTEAFF

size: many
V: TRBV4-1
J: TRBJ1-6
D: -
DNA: TGCGCCAGCAGCCACTACGGACGAGAATCGCCCCTCCACTTT
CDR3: CASSHYGRESPLHF

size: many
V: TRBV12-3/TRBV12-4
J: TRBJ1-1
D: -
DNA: TGTGCCAGCACCCGGGCGGGGGGGACTGAAGCTTTCTTT
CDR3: CASTRAGGTEAFF

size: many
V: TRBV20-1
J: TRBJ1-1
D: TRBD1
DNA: TGCAGTGCCAAGAGCGGGGCAGGGGGTCTGAACACTGAAGCTTTCTTT
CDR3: CSAKSGAGGLNTEAFF

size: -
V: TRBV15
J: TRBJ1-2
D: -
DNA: TGTGCCACCAGCAGGGTCAGGGGCGGCTATGGCTACATCTTC
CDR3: CATSRVRGGYGYIF

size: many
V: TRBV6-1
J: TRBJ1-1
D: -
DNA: TGTGCCAGCAGTGACCACAGGATATCGAACACTGAAGCTTTCTTT
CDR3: CASSDHRISNTEAFF

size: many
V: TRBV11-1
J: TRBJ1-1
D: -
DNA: TGTGCCAGCAGCTTATCCGGACAGTCTGAAGCTTTCTTT
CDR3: CASSLSGQSEAFF

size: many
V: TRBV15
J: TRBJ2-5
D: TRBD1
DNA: TGTGCCACCAGCAGATCCTGGACAGGTTCAGAGACCCAGTACTTC
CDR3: CATSRSWTGSETQYF

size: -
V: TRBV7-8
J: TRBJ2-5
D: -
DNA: TGTGCCAGCAGCCCCAAGTGGGGGGTGCTACAAGAGACCCAGTACTTC
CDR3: CASSPKWGVLQETQYF

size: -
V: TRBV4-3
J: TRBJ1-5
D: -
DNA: TGCGCCAGCAGCCAAGACGGCGGGGGGGGGTCGCCCCAGCATTTT
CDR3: CASSQDGGGGSPQHF

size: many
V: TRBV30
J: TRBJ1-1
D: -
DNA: TGTGCCTGGAGTTGGCGGGGCTCCACTGAAGCTTTCTTT
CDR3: CAWSWRGSTEAFF

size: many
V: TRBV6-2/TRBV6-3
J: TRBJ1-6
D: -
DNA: TGTGCCAGCAGACGGGCCAATTCACCCCTCCACTTT
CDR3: CASRRANSPLHF

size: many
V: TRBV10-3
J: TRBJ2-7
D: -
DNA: TGTGCCATCAGTGATACGGCCTACGAGCAGTACTTT
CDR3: CAISDTAYEQYF

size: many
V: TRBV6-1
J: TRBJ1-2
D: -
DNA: TGTGCCAGCAGGGCGAGACACTATGGCTACACCTTC
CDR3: CASRARHYGYTF

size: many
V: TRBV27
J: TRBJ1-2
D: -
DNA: TGTGCCAGCAGTCTCCTCTCTCGGGCTGACTATGGCTACACCTTC
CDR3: CASSLLSRADYGYTF